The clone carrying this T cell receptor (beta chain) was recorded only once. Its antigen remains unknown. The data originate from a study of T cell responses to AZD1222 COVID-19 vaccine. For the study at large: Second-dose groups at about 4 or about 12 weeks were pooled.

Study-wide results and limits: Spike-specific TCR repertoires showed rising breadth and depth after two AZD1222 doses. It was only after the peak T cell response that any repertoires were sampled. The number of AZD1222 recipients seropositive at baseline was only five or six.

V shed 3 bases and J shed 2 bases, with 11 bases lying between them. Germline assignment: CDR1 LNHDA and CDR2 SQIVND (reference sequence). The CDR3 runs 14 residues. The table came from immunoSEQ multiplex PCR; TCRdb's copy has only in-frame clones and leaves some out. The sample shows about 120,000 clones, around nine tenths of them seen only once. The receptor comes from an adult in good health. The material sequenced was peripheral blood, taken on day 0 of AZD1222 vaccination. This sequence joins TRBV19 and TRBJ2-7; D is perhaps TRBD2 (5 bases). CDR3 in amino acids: CASSITGIPYEQYF. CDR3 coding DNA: TGTGCCAGTAGTATCACGGGGATTCCCTACGAGCAGTACTTC.